The rows below give T cell receptor beta chains drawn from one sample of a study of T cells in Graves' hyperthyroidism and ophthalmopathy. Each CDR3 protein gets one entry after TCRdb re-called the multiplex PCR reads with MiXCR. This table holds some 600,000 distinct CDR3 sequences, approximately 15% found once. Material for sequencing was blood. Every receptor here comes from a woman aged 25 to 39 with Graves' hyperthyroidism that later progressed to Graves' ophthalmopathy. CDR3s include the opening cysteine and the closing phenylalanine or tryptophan. D genes are given only for firm matches. A clone size is listed for some rows: how often the clone was seen (once, few, many), or a class if it is expanded.

TRBJ1-1,TRBV12-3/TRBV12-4,many,.,TGTGCCAGCAGTGGGACGGATAACACTGAAGCTTTCTTT,CASSGTDNTEAFF
TRBJ1-4,TRBV19,.,.,TGTGCCAGCACCACTTCTAATGAAAAACTGTTTTTT,CASTTSNEKLFF
TRBJ2-1,TRBV12-3/TRBV12-4,once,TRBD2,TGTGCCAGCAGTTCGCCCCCTAGCGGGAGGCCCAATGAGCAGTTCTTC,CASSSPPSGRPNEQFF
TRBJ1-1,TRBV20-1,.,.,TGCAGTGCTCAACAGGGCTACACTGAAGCTTTCTTT,CSAQQGYTEAFF
TRBJ1-4,TRBV30,many,.,TGTGCCTGGAGGCCCGCGTCGGAAAAACTGTTTTTT,CAWRPASEKLFF
TRBJ2-3,TRBV4-3,.,.,TGCGCCAGCAGCCAAGCGGGGGAGGCGCAGTATTTT,CASSQAGEAQYF
TRBJ2-2,TRBV19,.,.,TGTGCCAGTAGTACCAGCCTGGGCGCCGGGGAGCTGTTTTTT,CASSTSLGAGELFF
TRBJ1-2,TRBV19,few,TRBD1,TGTGCCAGTAGTATAGGTGGACAGGGGGTCGCTGGCTACACCTTC,CASSIGGQGVAGYTF
TRBJ1-2,TRBV19,many,.,TGTGCCAGTAGTATCCGAGACCTCATCATTGAATATGGCTACACCTTC,CASSIRDLIIEYGYTF
TRBJ2-1,TRBV7-9,many,TRBD2,TGTGCCAGCAGCTTGGGTCGGACTAGCGTCAATGAGCAGTTCTTC,CASSLGRTSVNEQFF
TRBJ1-5,TRBV6-1,.,.,TGTGCCAGCACTGTGGCAGGGGATCAGCCCCAGCATTTT,CASTVAGDQPQHF
TRBJ1-1,TRBV24-1,many,TRBD1,TGTGCCACCAGTGATTTGGGACAGGCGCCCCAGGGTGCTTTCTTT,CATSDLGQAPQGAFF
TRBJ2-2,TRBV4-2,.,TRBD2,TGTGCCAGCAGCCAAGCTAGCGGGAGTTTAAGTACCGGGGAGCTGTTTTTT,CASSQASGSLSTGELFF
TRBJ2-7,TRBV11-3,many,.,TGTGCCAGCAGCCCCGACCGGGTGGGCTACTTCCCCTACGAGCAGTACTTC,CASSPDRVGYFPYEQYF
TRBJ1-1,TRBV2,.,TRBD1,TGTGCCAGCAGGAACGACAGGGCCATTGAAGCTTTCTTT,CASRNDRAIEAFF
TRBJ2-3,TRBV27,.,TRBD1,TGTGCCAGCAGCTCGTCGGCCGGGACAGGGGCCACAGATACGCAGTATTTT,CASSSSAGTGATDTQYF
TRBJ1-1,TRBV5-1,many,.,TGCGCCAGCAGCCCTGACCCGGGCGTGAACACTGAAGCTTTCTTT,CASSPDPGVNTEAFF
TRBJ1-2,TRBV6-2/TRBV6-3,many,.,TGTGCCAGCAGTTTACGGGCCTACGGGAACAACGGCTACACCTTC,CASSLRAYGNNGYTF
TRBJ1-2,TRBV7-2,many,.,TGTGCCAGCAGCTTAGAAAGGGGAGGCTACACCTTC,CASSLERGGYTF
TRBJ1-1,TRBV5-1,many,.,TGCGCCAGCAGCTTGGACCGGGCGGGGATCACTGAAGCTTTCTTT,CASSLDRAGITEAFF
TRBJ2-1,TRBV29-1,.,.,TGCAGCGTTGACCCACTAGCATCCCACAATGAGCAGTTCTTC,CSVDPLASHNEQFF
TRBJ2-5,TRBV3-1,many,.,TGTGCCAGCAGTCAACCCTTCGGAACAGACAGAGAAGAGACCCAGTACTTC,CASSQPFGTDREETQYF
TRBJ2-2,TRBV7-9,many,TRBD2,TGTGCCAGCAGCTTCTACGGCAGCGGGAGGTCCGGGGAGCTGTTTTTT,CASSFYGSGRSGELFF
TRBJ2-1,TRBV24-1,many,.,TGTGCCACCAGTGAGACGGGGGGCCAGGATGAGCAGTTCTTC,CATSETGGQDEQFF
TRBJ2-7,TRBV2,few,.,TGTGGCGCACAGGGTCCCTACGAGCAGTACTTC,CGAQGPYEQYF
TRBJ1-5,TRBV15,few,TRBD1,TGTGCCACCAGCAGAGGGACAGGGAGGCAGCCCCAGCATTTT,CATSRGTGRQPQHF
TRBJ2-1,TRBV9,.,TRBD2,TGTGCCAGCAGCGTGACGTTAGCGGGAGGCTACAATGAGCAGGTCTTC,CASSVTLAGGYNEQVF
TRBJ1-4,TRBV30,many,.,TGTGCCTGGAGGAGGTGGACCGGAGGTGAAAAACTGTTTTTT,CAWRRWTGGEKLFF
TRBJ1-1,TRBV2,many,.,TGTGCCAGCAGCGAGACTGAAAACACTGAAGCTTTCTTT,CASSETENTEAFF
TRBJ1-1,TRBV5-4,.,.,TGTGCCAGCAGCTTATCAGCTTACACTGAAGCTTTCTTT,CASSLSAYTEAFF
TRBJ2-1,TRBV11-2,many,TRBD2,TGTGCCAGCAGCCATCCGGGGGGAGGTCCTGAGCAGTTCTTC,CASSHPGGGPEQFF
TRBJ2-5,TRBV11-1,many,.,TGTGCCAGCAGCTTAGATACCGGGGTGGCCCAGTACTTC,CASSLDTGVAQYF
TRBJ1-2,TRBV20-1,few,.,TGCAGTCCCACCCGGGTAGCAAACTATGGCTACACCTTC,CSPTRVANYGYTF
TRBJ2-3,TRBV27,many,.,TGTGCCAGCAGTTTAAATCCCTCCGGCGATACGCAGTATTTT,CASSLNPSGDTQYF
TRBJ2-1,TRBV2,many,TRBD2,TGTGCCAGCAGTTTAGCGGGAGGGTCCTCCAATGAGCAGTTCTTC,CASSLAGGSSNEQFF
TRBJ2-7,TRBV12-5,.,.,TGTGCTAGTGGTTTGGACATGATCAGGGTCTCCTACGAGCAGTACTTC,CASGLDMIRVSYEQYF
TRBJ2-7,TRBV4-3,many,.,TGCGCCAGCAGCCAAGAACCGGGACATACCTACGAGCAGTACTTC,CASSQEPGHTYEQYF
TRBJ2-7,TRBV9,many,.,TGTGCCAGCAGCGTGACGTGGGGCCAGTACGAGCAGTACTTC,CASSVTWGQYEQYF
TRBJ2-7,TRBV4-1,.,.,TGCGCCAGCAGCCAAGATAAGGGACAAGCCTACGAGCAGTACTTC,CASSQDKGQAYEQYF
TRBJ2-3,TRBV7-9,.,.,TGTGCCAGCAGCGACTCGGATAGGAGGCCCACAGATACGCAGTATTTT,CASSDSDRRPTDTQYF
TRBJ2-3,TRBV7-3,.,.,TGTGCCAGCAGCTCGGGACCCGGGGTAGATACGCAGTATTTT,CASSSGPGVDTQYF
TRBJ1-1,TRBV11-2,many,.,TGTGCCAGCAGCTCTACTCCCCGAGGGGGGGGTAGGAACACTGAAGCTTTCTTT,CASSSTPRGGGRNTEAFF
TRBJ2-7,TRBV6-5,many,.,TGTGCCAGCAGTTACAAGGGGAGTGGTTACGAGCAGTACTTC,CASSYKGSGYEQYF
TRBJ1-5,TRBV20-1,few,.,TGCAGTGCTCAGGGATGGAGCAATCAGCCCCAGCATTTT,CSAQGWSNQPQHF
TRBJ1-2,TRBV24-1,.,.,TGTGCCACCAGTGATTCGGCCGGTGGGTTTTATGGCTACACCTTC,CATSDSAGGFYGYTF
TRBJ2-5,TRBV29-1,many,.,TGCAGCGTTGAACAGCCACAAGAGACCCAGTACTTC,CSVEQPQETQYF
TRBJ1-2,TRBV9,many,.,TGTGCCAGCAGCGTAGCAGAGGGGGGTAACTATGGCTACACCTTC,CASSVAEGGNYGYTF
TRBJ1-2,TRBV20-1,many,.,TGCAGTGCAGCCGACAACTCCTATGGCTACACCTTC,CSAADNSYGYTF
TRBJ1-6,TRBV5-5,few,.,TGTGCCAGCAGCTTGACAGAAGCAACAAATTCACCCCTCCACTTT,CASSLTEATNSPLHF
TRBJ1-5,TRBV6-1,many,TRBD1,TGTGCCAGCAGTGAAGCTTGGGACAGGAATCAGCCCCAGCATTTT,CASSEAWDRNQPQHF
TRBJ1-1,TRBV6-1,many,.,TGTGCCAGCAGGGGGCTGGGCACTGAAGCTTTCTTT,CASRGLGTEAFF